This record covers a single TCR beta chain. V lost 5 bases and J lost 7, with 14 bases in between. CDR1 and CDR2 (germline): SGHVS, FNYEAQ. This CDR3 comprises 13 residues. TCRdb analysed the PCR reads with MiXCR anew, one entry per CDR3 protein. The table has around 460,000 distinct CDR3 sequences, about 25% seen once. These data originate in a study of molecular identifiers for immune sequencing clone quantification. This TCR was sampled from a human donor in good health. Some libraries in this study had Jurkat cell RNA spiked in. The rearrangement uses TRBV7-6 and TRBJ1-1, with a tentative D call TRBD1 (6 bases). The sequenced material came from naive CD8+ T cells from blood, with Jurkat cell RNA spiked in. Subset described: FACS-sorted CD8+CD4-CCR7+CD45RA+ naive T cells. In DNA form, the CDR3 reads TGTGCCAGCAGCCCTTACAGGGCTGTTGAAGCTTTCTTT. This codes for CASSPYRAVEAFF.